This T cell receptor (beta chain) came from a study of control samples from healthy donors and cancer patients. Germline CDR1 is LNHDA and CDR2 is SQIVND (reference sequence). J gave up 0 bases and V 5 bases, and 5 bases lay outside the gene matches. CDR3 length: 17 amino acids. The method was immunoSEQ multiplex PCR; TCRdb's version includes in-frame clones alone and lacks a portion of them. This sample has about 77,000 clones, with around 92% found just once. This TCR was recovered from a woman aged 60-75 years in good health. The chain combines TRBV19 with TRBJ1-6; 9 nucleotides line up with TRBD1. Source material: blood. This CDR3 is CASSPRTGASYNSPLHF. CDR3 nucleotides: TGTGCCAGTAGTCCACGGACAGGGGCCTCCTATAATTCACCCCTCCACTTT. Full variable domain (missing parts from reference TRBV19 and TRBJ1-6): DGGITQSPKYLFRKEGQNVTLSCEQNLNHDAMYWYRQDPGQGLRLIYYSQIVNDFQKGDIAEGYSVSREKKESFPLTVTSAQKNPTAFYLCASSPRTGASYNSPLHFGNGTRLTVT.